One and the same sample provided the 14 T cell receptor beta chains below, sequenced in a study of shared clonotypes between healthy human individuals. Generated by immunoSEQ multiplex PCR, the TCRdb table keeps only in-frame clones and is missing some. The sample contains millions of clones, roughly 95% of which appear only once. The sequenced sample consisted of naive CD4+ T cells sorted from blood. Subset in this sample: CD45RA+ positively selected. The source of these receptors is a man between 18 and 35 years old in good health.

J is TRBJ2-4 and V is TRBV30, with 8 bases aligning to TRBD1. The CDR3 consists of 15 residues. V trimming: 5 bases; J trimming: 2 bases; junction bases outside the gene matches: 8. Germline CDR1 and CDR2: GTSNPN and SVGIG (reference sequence). CDR3 loop: CAWGGGQGSKNIQYF. DNA for the CDR3: TGTGCCTGGGGAGGAGGACAGGGTTCCAAAAACATTCAGTACTTC.

The genes are TRBV2 and TRBJ2-7; tentative D call: TRBD1 (5 bases). Looked up from germline, CDR1 is SNHLY and CDR2 is FYNNEI. The CDR3 runs 13 residues. Trimming pared 6 bases from V and 0 bases from J, leaving 9 bases between. The chain's CDR3 is CASRQTVSYEQYF. In DNA, the CDR3 is TGTGCCAGCAGACAGACAGTCTCCTACGAGCAGTACTTC.

This chain links TRBV18 with TRBJ2-7; 7 bases agree with TRBD1. CDR3 length: 14 amino acids. Losses at the gene ends were 4 bases for V and 7 bases for J; bases not matched to a gene: 10. Germline V gives CDR1 KGHSH, CDR2 LQKENI. The CDR3: CASSRDSSRGEQYF. The CDR3 DNA is TGTGCCAGCTCACGGGACAGCTCTCGTGGAGAGCAGTACTTC.

The chain couples TRBV30 to TRBJ2-3, with 10 bases matching TRBD1. V shed 0 bases, J shed 3 bases, and the junction held 3 bases outside the gene matches. Germline CDR1 GTSNPN, CDR2 SVGIG (reference sequence). The CDR3 has 15 residues. The CDR3 here is CAWSVGQGRTDTQYF. CDR3 in DNA: TGTGCCTGGAGTGTGGGACAGGGGAGGACAGATACGCAGTATTTT.

The chain employs TRBV30 and TRBJ1-6; D gene unclear. This CDR3 contains 13 residues. Germline-derived CDR1 and CDR2 are GTSNPN and SVGIG (reference sequence). V lost 2 bases and J 11 bases, leaving 13 bases between the germline ends. The CDR3 nucleotides read TGTGCCTGGAGTTCAATGGCAGGCCCACCCCTCCACTTT. It specifies CAWSSMAGPPLHF.

The rearrangement joins TRBV2 to TRBJ2-6, with D uncertain. Trimming shortened V by 3 bases and J by 4 bases, and 10 bases separated the two germline ends. The CDR3 sequence is 15 residues long. Germline-derived CDR1 and CDR2 are SNHLY and FYNNEI. In DNA form, the CDR3 reads TGTGCCAGCAGTGACGGTGTCTCAGGGGCCAACGTCCTGACTTTC. Protein product: CASSDGVSGANVLTF.

A word on this clone: Being one base from a much bigger clone, this may be a read error. This chain links TRBV5-8 with TRBJ1-2, with 9 bases fitting TRBD1. The junction had 4 bases not matched to a gene; V was cut back by 4 bases and J by 6 bases. This CDR3 spans 13 amino acids. Looked up from germline, CDR1 is SGHTS and CDR2 is YDEGEE. The CDR3 reads CASSQWTGDGYTF. The CDR3 DNA sequence: TGTGCCAGCAGCCAATGGACAGGGGATGGCTACACCTTC.

The chain employs TRBV19 and TRBJ2-7; TRBD1 matches 7 bases. The V gene end was trimmed by 4 bases and the J gene end by 3 bases; junction bases not matched to a gene: 6. Per the germline V gene, CDR1 is LNHDA and CDR2 is SQIVND (reference sequence). The CDR3 loop spans 14 amino acids. This CDR3 reads CASSKPGQHYEQYF. For the CDR3, the DNA is TGTGCCAGTAGTAAACCGGGACAGCACTACGAGCAGTACTTC.

The CDR3 is CARSTLLAGGGDTQYF. The DNA for the CDR3 is TGTGCCAGAAGCACGTTGCTAGCGGGAGGCGGAGATACGCAGTATTTT. The J gene is TRBJ2-3, the V gene TRBV5-3; 11 bases fit TRBD2. TRBV5-3 is given ORF status, its function remaining uncertain. Trimming took 4 bases from V and 5 from J; bases not matched to a gene: 9. CDR3 length: 16 amino acids.

V and J are TRBV6-5 and TRBJ2-7, with TRBD2 identical over 8 bases. This CDR3 has 14 residues. Germline CDR1 and CDR2: MNHEY and SVGAGI. V lost 2 bases, J lost 2 bases, and 2 bases stayed unmatched. CDR3 nucleotide sequence: TGTGCCAGCAGTTACGGCGGGAGGACCTACGAGCAGTACTTC. Translating gives CASSYGGRTYEQYF.

V is TRBV7-9 and J is TRBJ2-2, with D perhaps TRBD2 (6 bases). CDR1 and CDR2 (germline): SEHNR, FQNEAQ (reference sequence). Trimming left V 10 bases short and J 2 bases short, with 17 bases between. The CDR3 totals 15 residues. The CDR3 DNA is TGTGCCACTGAGATAAGCGGGTTTAACACCGGGGAGCTGTTTTTT. It codes for CATEISGFNTGELFF. The complete variable domain, with remaining parts taken from reference TRBV7-9 and TRBJ2-2, reads DTGVSQNPRHKITKRGQNVTFRCDPISEHNRLYWYRQTLGQGPEFLTYFQNEAQLEKSRLLSDRFSAERPKGSFSTLEIQRTEQGDSAMYLCATEISGFNTGELFFGEGSRLTVL.

V and J are TRBV14 and TRBJ1-2, with D hard to call. This CDR3 has 15 amino acids. Trimming took 0 bases from V and 4 from J, leaving 12 bases between them. CDR1 is SGHDN and CDR2 is FVKESK in the germline V gene. CDR3 coding DNA: TGTGCCAGCAGCCAAGATCGGGGATACGGCTATGGCTACACCTTC. Translated, it gives CASSQDRGYGYGYTF.

This chain uses TRBV10-1 with TRBJ2-1, with 8 bases lining up with TRBD2. The CDR3 has 14 amino acids. The V gene end was trimmed by 1 base and the J gene end by 6 bases; junction bases not matched to a gene: 2. From germline, CDR1 is WNHNN and CDR2 SYGVQD (reference sequence). CDR3 sequence (DNA): TGCGCCAGCAGTGAGTGGACTAGCCCCAATGAGCAGTTCTTC. This gives the protein CASSEWTSPNEQFF.

This chain uses TRBV6-1 with TRBJ2-3; TRBD2 is a possible D gene (6 bases). The CDR3 has 18 amino acids. V was clipped by 4 bases and J by 2 bases, with 22 bases between them. Germline V CDR1 and CDR2: MNHNS, SASEGT. CDR3 amino acids: CASSAPGLPDSYTDTQYF. The CDR3 bases are TGTGCCAGCAGTGCCCCGGGACTCCCGGATTCTTACACAGATACGCAGTATTTT.